This entry lists 14 T cell receptor beta chains sequenced from one sample in a study of blood T cell repertoires in COVID-19. The method was immunoSEQ multiplex PCR; TCRdb's version includes in-frame clones alone and lacks a portion of them. The repertoire holds approximately 300,000 clones, nearly 90% seen once, with roughly 4.3% in the top ten. The sample consisted of PBMCs or T cells enriched from blood (not recorded which). The receptors stem from a woman between 18 and 29 years old with acute COVID-19.

The CDR3 bases are TGTGCCAGTAGTTCGGACAGTACTAACTATGGCTACACCTTC. Protein: CASSSDSTNYGYTF. This chain links TRBV19 with TRBJ1-2; TRBD1 is a possible D gene (6 bases). The CDR3 loop spans 14 amino acids. V was clipped by 5 bases and J by 0 bases, with 10 bases between them. Germline CDR1 LNHDA, CDR2 SQIVND (reference sequence).

CDR3 DNA: TGTGCCAGCAGCCTACAGGGAATGAACACTGAAGCTTTCTTT. Amino acids: CASSLQGMNTEAFF. The genes are TRBV7-8 and TRBJ1-1; weak D call: TRBD1 (6 bases). This CDR3 region has 14 residues. Germline V gene sequence: CDR1 SGHVS, CDR2 FQNEAQ. V lost 5 bases and J 0 bases, leaving 10 bases between the germline ends.

The chain is built from TRBV5-1 and TRBJ1-2, with TRBD1 matching 7 bases. The CDR3 has 16 residues. Trimming cost V 0 bases and J 4 bases; bases outside gene matches: 9. Germline V gives CDR1 SGHRS, CDR2 YFSETQ. This CDR3 is CASSLEGGQRTYGYTF. The CDR3 nucleotides are TGCGCCAGCAGCTTGGAAGGGGGACAGAGAACCTATGGCTACACCTTC.

V and J are TRBV7-9 and TRBJ1-2; 9 positions agree with TRBD1. CDR1 and CDR2 (germline): SEHNR, FQNEAQ (reference sequence). This CDR3 spans 14 amino acids. Germline trimming cut 8 bases from V and 3 bases from J; bases unmatched to any gene: 7. CDR3 DNA sequence: TGTGCCAGCGGCCTAACAGGGGGCCACTATGGCTACACCTTC. Protein: CASGLTGGHYGYTF.

CDR3 sequence: CASRDRDYNYGYTF. CDR3 nucleotide sequence: TGTGCCAGCAGGGACAGGGATTATAACTATGGCTACACCTTC. The chain has TRBV6-5 and TRBJ1-2; 8 nucleotides agree with TRBD1. J lost 1 base, V lost 6 bases, and 4 bases had no gene match. Germline assignment: CDR1 MNHEY and CDR2 SVGAGI. The CDR3 totals 14 residues.

The chain has TRBV5-5 and TRBJ1-4; the match to TRBD1 covers 7 bases. Looked up from germline, CDR1 is SGHKS and CDR2 is YYEKEE (reference sequence). The CDR3 extends over 16 amino acids. Trimming removed 1 base from V and 7 bases from J; junction bases left unmatched: 10. CDR3 nucleotide sequence: TGTGCCAGCAGCTTGTTCAAGGGGGCCGTCCGTGAAAAACTGTTTTTT. As protein: CASSLFKGAVREKLFF.

The chain joins TRBV19 to TRBJ2-3, with 7 bases aligning to TRBD1. This CDR3 comprises 14 residues. J lost 5 bases, V lost 3 bases, and 5 bases had no gene match. Germline V CDR1 and CDR2: LNHDA, SQIVND (reference sequence). The CDR3 nucleotides read TGTGCCAGTAGTATTGGTAACAGGGGAGATACGCAGTATTTT. Its translation: CASSIGNRGDTQYF.

The chain employs TRBV7-8 and TRBJ2-5; maybe TRBD2 (6 bases). The V gene's germline CDR1 is SGHVS and CDR2 FQNEAQ. V shed 3 bases and J shed 2 bases, with 7 bases lying between them. This CDR3 region has 13 residues. The CDR3 sequence: CASSLGGQETQYF. CDR3 in DNA: TGTGCCAGCAGCTTGGGAGGTCAAGAGACCCAGTACTTC.

The CDR3 region is CATSDATGVVWTDTQYF. For the CDR3, the DNA is TGTGCCACCAGTGATGCGACAGGGGTAGTATGGACAGATACGCAGTATTTT. V gene TRBV24-1 combines with J gene TRBJ2-3, with 8 bases identical to TRBD1. The junction had 10 bases not matched to a gene; V was cut back by 3 bases and J by 3 bases. The CDR3 sequence is 17 residues long. Germline CDR1 KGHDR, CDR2 SFDVKD.

The chain carries TRBV21-1 and TRBJ1-2. TRBV21-1 is assigned pseudogene status. The CDR3 runs 15 residues. CDR3 protein: CASSKGGLLQHGYTF. CDR3 sequence (DNA): TGTGCCAGCAGCAAAGGAGGGTTACTTCAGCATGGCTACACCTTC.

This clone occurred once. The gene calls are TRBV4-1 and TRBJ1-1, with 10 bases lining up with TRBD1. The V gene's germline CDR1 is MGHRA and CDR2 YSYEKL. The CDR3 spans 17 residues. V was clipped by 3 bases and J by 0 bases; unmatched bases: 7. The CDR3 protein is CASSHTDRGRMNTEAFF. CDR3 nucleotides: TGCGCCAGCAGCCATACTGACAGGGGGCGAATGAACACTGAAGCTTTCTTT.

The V gene is TRBV28, the J gene TRBJ2-7; 13 bases match TRBD2. J lost 5 bases, V lost 4 bases, and 8 bases had no gene match. Germline loops: CDR1 MDHEN, CDR2 SYDVKM. The CDR3 is made up of 16 amino acids. The CDR3 nucleotides read TGTGCCAGCAGTTCCGCTACTAGCGGGAGGGCCAACGAGCAGTACTTC. Translated, it gives CASSSATSGRANEQYF.

The rearrangement joins TRBV6-5 to TRBJ1-6; D is unresolved. The V and J ends lost 5 bases and 6 bases respectively, with 14 bases between them. From germline, CDR1 is MNHEY and CDR2 SVGAGI. The CDR3 sequence is 15 residues long. CDR3 amino acids: CASSPGSRGNSPLHF. CDR3 nucleotide sequence: TGTGCCAGCAGTCCGGGTTCAAGAGGTAATTCACCCCTCCACTTT.

The chain combines TRBV11-3 with TRBJ1-3; D remains unclear. This CDR3 has 18 residues. The ends were cut back, 3 bases at V and 0 bases at J, with 18 bases in the middle. Germline V gene lookup returns CDR1 SGHNT and CDR2 YENEEA. The CDR3 loop reads CASSFQPKLSSSGNTIYF. The CDR3 nucleotides read TGTGCCAGCAGCTTTCAACCCAAACTATCTAGCTCTGGAAACACCATATATTTT. Combining the CDR3 with reference TRBV11-3 and TRBJ1-3 gives the whole variable domain EAGVVQSPRYKIIEKKQPVAFWCNPISGHNTLYWYLQNLGQGPELLIRYENEEAVDDSQLPKDRFSAERLKGVDSTLKIQPAELGDSAVYLCASSFQPKLSSSGNTIYFGEGSWLTVV.